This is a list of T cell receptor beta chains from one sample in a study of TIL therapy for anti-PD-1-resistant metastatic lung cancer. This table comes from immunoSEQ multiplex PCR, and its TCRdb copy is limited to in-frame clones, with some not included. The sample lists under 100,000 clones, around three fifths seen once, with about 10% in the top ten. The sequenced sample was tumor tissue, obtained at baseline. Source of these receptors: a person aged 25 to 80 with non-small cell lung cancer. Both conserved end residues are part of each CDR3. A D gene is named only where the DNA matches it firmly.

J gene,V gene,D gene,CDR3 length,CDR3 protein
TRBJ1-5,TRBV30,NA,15,CAWSINTALNQPQHF
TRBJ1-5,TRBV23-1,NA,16,CASSQRGNGGDQPQHF
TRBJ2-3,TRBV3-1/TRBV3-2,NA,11,CASSQAGTQYF
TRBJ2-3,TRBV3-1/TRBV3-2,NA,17,CASSQDQPWGGTDTQYF
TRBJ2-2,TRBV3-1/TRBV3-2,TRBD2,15,CASRQGLAVPGELFF
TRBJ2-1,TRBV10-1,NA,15,CASRPGGSLDNEQFF
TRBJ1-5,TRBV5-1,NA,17,CASSLAPSDVGNQPQHF
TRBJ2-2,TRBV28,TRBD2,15,CASRLAGGRTGELFF
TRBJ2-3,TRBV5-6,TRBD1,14,CASRETGVTDTQYF
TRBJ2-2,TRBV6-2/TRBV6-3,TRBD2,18,CASSYWLAGDPNTGELFF
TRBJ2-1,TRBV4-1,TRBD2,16,CASSHLRGGLGNEQFF
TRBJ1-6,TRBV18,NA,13,CASSPDPDSPLHF
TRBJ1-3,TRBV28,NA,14,CASSLAGTGNTIYF
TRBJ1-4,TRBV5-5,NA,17,CASSRGWAGATNEKLFF
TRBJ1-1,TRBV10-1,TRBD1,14,CASSEGTGDTEAFF
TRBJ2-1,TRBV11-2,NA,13,CASSLEADNEQFF
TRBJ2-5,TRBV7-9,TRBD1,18,CASSRDSLSDGYRETQYF
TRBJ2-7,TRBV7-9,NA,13,CASSFYARGEQYF
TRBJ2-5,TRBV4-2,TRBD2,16,CASSQGRGGRGETQYF
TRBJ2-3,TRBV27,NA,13,CASTPWGTDTQYF
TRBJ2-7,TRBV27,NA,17,CASSFFAPGTGVYEQYF
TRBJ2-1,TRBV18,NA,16,CASSPYVESSYNEQFF
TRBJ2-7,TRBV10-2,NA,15,CASSGRDRRPYEQYF
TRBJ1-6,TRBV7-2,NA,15,CASSLVGGVNSPLHF
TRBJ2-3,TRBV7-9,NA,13,CASSFGRLDTQYF
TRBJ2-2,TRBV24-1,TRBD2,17,CATSDWTSGFNTGELFF
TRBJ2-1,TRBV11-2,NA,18,CASNTFRRGRSSYNEQFF
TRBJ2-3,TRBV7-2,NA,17,CASSLEGKVEVTDTQYF
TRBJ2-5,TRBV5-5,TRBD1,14,CASSLEGQGLTQYF
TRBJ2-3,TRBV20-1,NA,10,CSANTDTQYF
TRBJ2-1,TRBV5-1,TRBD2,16,CASSLVSGGGYNEQFF
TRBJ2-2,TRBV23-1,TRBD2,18,CAGSPPGLAGVRTGELFF
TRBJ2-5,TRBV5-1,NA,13,CASSRQIQETQYF
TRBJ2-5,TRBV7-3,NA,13,CASGRGDQETQYF
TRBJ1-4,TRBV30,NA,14,CAYATDRRNEKLFF
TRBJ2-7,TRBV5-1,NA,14,CASSLTGPPYEQYF
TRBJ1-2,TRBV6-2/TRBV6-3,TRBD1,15,CASSYLDRATYGYTF
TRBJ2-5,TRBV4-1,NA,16,CASSPPGGFDQETQYF
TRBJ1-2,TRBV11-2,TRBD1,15,CASSLGADRADGYTF
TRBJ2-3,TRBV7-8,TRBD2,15,CASSFGLAGRNTQYF
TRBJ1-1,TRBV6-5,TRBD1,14,CASRRQGGNTEAFF
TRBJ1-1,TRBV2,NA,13,CASKGGMNTEAFF
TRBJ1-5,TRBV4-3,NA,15,CASSQDGDPWQPQHF
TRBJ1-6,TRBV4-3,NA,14,CASSPASYNSPLHF
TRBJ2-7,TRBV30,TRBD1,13,CAWRKQGANEQYF
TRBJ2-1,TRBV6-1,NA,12,CASSENYNEQFF